This TCR beta chain was recovered during a study of blood T cells in healthy people across ages. General study results and limits: A conclusive naive versus antigen-experienced comparison was prevented by the unsorted PBMCs. It was the long-lived donors that had more naive CD4+ cells and higher diversity than aged donors.

Points on this clonotype: Its antigen is unknown.

The sample, roughly 9.1 milliliters of peripheral blood, was drawn from each donor. The CDR3 has 16 amino acids. The germline V gene encodes CDR1 MNHEY and CDR2 SMNVEV (reference sequence). V was pared by 5 bases and J by 5 bases, with 10 bases of the junction left unmatched. Combining a sample-barcoded 5' primer with a J-beta primer mix, a second PCR ran for about 7 to 12 cycles. Each cDNA was tagged by a template-switch adaptor containing 12 random nucleotides. TCRdb re-derived calls from the 5' RACE reads in MiXCR, one entry per CDR3 protein. The sample has roughly 800,000 distinct CDR3 sequences; 55% to 70% are singletons.

The TCR originated in a man aged 30-40 years in good health. Sequencing was carried out using blood. The chain links TRBV27 to TRBJ2-2; 8 bases map to TRBD1. The CDR3 nucleotides are TGTGCCAGCAGTATAACAGGGGGTAGGGAGACCGGGGAGCTGTTTTTT. It is translated as CASSITGGRETGELFF.